The 26 T cell receptor beta chains reported below all come from one sample, sequenced in a study of cytomegalovirus exposure and HLA in healthy donors. PCR employed 60 Vbeta and 13 Jbeta primers. Clones were read by immunoSEQ multiplex PCR, and TCRdb kept only the in-frame ones, dropping some. The sample carries 150,000 to 200,000 clones, 81% recorded once. The sample was PBMCs. The receptors stem from a woman under 30 in good health and CMV-seropositive.

This rearrangement joins TRBV7-3 to TRBJ2-6; maybe TRBD1 (7 bases). Deletions cut 5 bases from V and 0 bases from J, with 17 bases between. Germline V gives CDR1 SGHTA, CDR2 FQGTGA. There are 18 residues in the CDR3. The CDR3 DNA sequence: TGTGCCAGCAGCCACGACAGGGACGGGGGCTCTGGGGCCAACGTCCTGACTTTC. This encodes CASSHDRDGGSGANVLTF.

The V and J genes are TRBV27 and TRBJ2-7; D unresolved. Trimming pared 0 bases from V and 2 bases from J, leaving 8 bases between. The CDR3 spans 14 residues. Germline V gives CDR1 MNHEY, CDR2 SMNVEV (reference sequence). This CDR3 reads CASSLSPTTYEQYF. In DNA form, the CDR3 reads TGTGCCAGCAGTTTATCTCCGACAACCTACGAGCAGTACTTC.

V usage is TRBV19 and J usage is TRBJ1-5, with a possible D match to TRBD1 (6 bases). Germline V lookup: CDR1 LNHDA, CDR2 SQIVND (reference sequence). Deletions cut 5 bases from V and 0 bases from J, with 14 bases between. The CDR3 is 16 residues long. DNA of the CDR3: TGTGCCAGTAGTCAATACAGGGCGGGTAGCAATCAGCCCCAGCATTTT. Protein sequence: CASSQYRAGSNQPQHF.

The rearrangement links TRBV19 to TRBJ2-7, with D possibly matching TRBD1 (5 bases). In germline, CDR1 is LNHDA, CDR2 SQIVND (reference sequence). The CDR3 length is 13 residues. With 7 bases removed from V and 0 bases from J, the gap between germline ends came to 10 bases. The CDR3 coding sequence is TGTGCCAGTACCCGGCAGGGCTCCTACGAGCAGTACTTC. This sequence encodes CASTRQGSYEQYF.

A single count supports this clone. The CDR3 sequence: CASSHQPVGGGARYNEQFF. In DNA form, the CDR3 reads TGTGCCAGCAGCCACCAACCGGTGGGCGGGGGGGCTAGGTACAATGAGCAGTTCTTC. The rearrangement joins TRBV4-2 to TRBJ2-1; 9 nucleotides line up with TRBD2. J was trimmed by 4 bases and V by 3 bases; bases with no gene match: 16. The CDR3 extends over 19 amino acids. Germline V CDR1 and CDR2: LGHNA, YNFKEQ.

V is TRBV7-9 and J is TRBJ2-1; 7 positions agree with TRBD1. This CDR3 contains 14 residues. CDR1 and CDR2 from the germline V gene are SEHNR and FQNEAQ (reference sequence). V gave up 5 bases and J gave up 9 bases; unmatched junction bases: 10. CDR3 sequence: CASSADRVVSEQFF. The CDR3 DNA follows: TGTGCCAGCAGCGCCGACAGGGTTGTAAGTGAGCAGTTCTTC.

The chain is built from TRBV7-9 and TRBJ2-1, with TRBD1 matching 7 bases. The V segment lost 4 bases and the J segment 6 bases; nucleotides outside the gene matches: 9. The CDR3 runs 15 residues. Per germline, CDR1 SEHNR and CDR2 FQNEAQ (reference sequence). CDR3 sequence reads: CASSSGDRDVNEQFF. The CDR3 DNA follows: TGTGCCAGCAGCTCAGGAGACAGGGATGTCAATGAGCAGTTCTTC.

The chain couples TRBV5-1 to TRBJ1-1; D is possibly TRBD1 (6 bases). Per the germline V gene, CDR1 is SGHRS and CDR2 is YFSETQ. Trimming removed 2 bases at V and 0 bases at J, with 8 bases between. The CDR3 extends over 14 amino acids. The CDR3 loop is CASSFRTVNTEAFF. The CDR3 region has the DNA TGCGCCAGCAGCTTTAGGACAGTGAACACTGAAGCTTTCTTT. The complete variable domain, with remaining parts taken from reference TRBV5-1 and TRBJ1-1, reads KAGVTQTPRYLIKTRGQQVTLSCSPISGHRSVSWYQQTPGQGLQFLFEYFSETQRNKGNFPGRFSGRQFSNSRSEMNVSTLELGDSALYLCASSFRTVNTEAFFGQGTRLTVV.

For the CDR3, the DNA is TGCAGGGGGGACAGGGGGGACGACACCTTC. Encoded protein: CRGDRGDDTF. V and J are TRBV20-1 and TRBJ1-2, with TRBD1 matching over 11 bases. The CDR3 sequence is 10 residues long. CDR1 is DFQATT and CDR2 is SNEGSKA in the germline V gene (reference sequence).

The chain has TRBV7-6 and TRBJ1-3; 7 bases are a match to TRBD1. With 5 bases clipped from V and 4 bases from J, the junction kept 5 bases outside the gene matches. The CDR3 is 14 amino acids. Germline V gene data show CDR1 as SGHVS and CDR2 as FNYEAQ. The CDR3 nucleotides read TGTGCCAGCAGCAACAGGGGCTCAGGAAACACCATATATTTT. Translating gives CASSNRGSGNTIYF.

The chain carries TRBV14 and TRBJ2-7; D is perhaps TRBD1 (6 bases). Trimming took off 5 bases at V and 4 bases at J, with 18 bases between the two ends. This CDR3 has 15 amino acids. Germline CDR1 is SGHDN and CDR2 is FVKESK. In nucleotides, the CDR3 is TGTGCCAGCAGCGGGCTGACAGGTAGATTTTACGAGCAGTACTTC. Protein product: CASSGLTGRFYEQYF.

The CDR3 region is CASSYIAGRSYEQYF. CDR3 nucleotide sequence: TGTGCCAGCAGTTACATAGCGGGGCGCTCCTACGAGCAGTACTTC. The rearrangement uses TRBV6-5 and TRBJ2-7; the match to TRBD2 covers 8 bases. This CDR3 comprises 15 residues. Losses at the gene ends were 2 bases for V and 0 bases for J; bases not matched to a gene: 3. Germline V gene data show CDR1 as MNHEY and CDR2 as SVGAGI.

The chain recombines TRBV18 with TRBJ2-5, with 9 bases identical to TRBD2. The CDR3 has 14 residues. Germline CDR1 reads KGHSH; CDR2 reads LQKENI. The V gene end was trimmed by 4 bases and the J gene end by 1 base; junction bases not matched to a gene: 1. The CDR3 region has the DNA TGTGCCAGCTCACTTAGCGGGGGCCAAGAGACCCAGTACTTC. Amino acids: CASSLSGGQETQYF.

This clone was seen a handful of times. J is TRBJ1-1 and V is TRBV6-1; TRBD1 matches at 11 bases. Germline V CDR1 and CDR2: MNHNS, SASEGT. V dropped 4 bases and J dropped 7; count of bases not matched to a gene: 17. This CDR3 comprises 18 residues. CDR3 protein: CASSGLGQGVGGGFEAFF. CDR3 DNA: TGTGCCAGCAGTGGGTTGGGACAGGGGGTAGGGGGGGGTTTTGAAGCTTTCTTT.

The gene calls are TRBV27 and TRBJ2-3; D is perhaps TRBD1 (6 bases). Per germline, CDR1 MNHEY and CDR2 SMNVEV (reference sequence). Trimming took 3 bases from V and 2 from J, leaving 12 bases between them. The CDR3 is 15 amino acids. The CDR3 reads CASSFRTVFTDTQYF. Written as DNA, the CDR3 is TGTGCCAGCAGTTTTAGGACAGTTTTCACAGATACGCAGTATTTT.

The rearrangement links TRBV10-1 to TRBJ2-3; 7 bases are shared with TRBD2. The CDR3 loop spans 15 amino acids. Germline CDR1 and CDR2: WNHNN and SYGVQD (reference sequence). V lost 7 bases to trimming and J lost 6 bases; unmatched junction nucleotides: 13. CDR3 DNA: TGCGCCAGCAACCCGGCGGGAGCGGGGCCCGATACGCAGTATTTT. This gives the protein CASNPAGAGPDTQYF.

This chain links TRBV5-4 with TRBJ2-7, with D uncertain. The CDR3 extends over 14 amino acids. V gave up 4 bases and J gave up 0 bases, with 11 bases separating them. Germline V lookup: CDR1 SGHNT, CDR2 YYREEE (reference sequence). CDR3 nucleotide sequence: TGTGCCAGCAGCGCGGAACTAAACTCCTACGAGCAGTACTTC. It encodes CASSAELNSYEQYF.

The chain joins TRBV27 to TRBJ2-5; 7 positions agree with TRBD1. Germline-derived CDR1 and CDR2 are MNHEY and SMNVEV (reference sequence). Trimming took 6 bases from V and 5 from J; bases not matched to a gene: 9. This CDR3 has 14 amino acids. The CDR3 reads CASSRGGFGETQYF. For the CDR3, the DNA is TGTGCCAGCAGCCGAGGGGGCTTCGGGGAGACCCAGTACTTC.

The gene calls are TRBV5-1 and TRBJ2-2; the match to TRBD1 covers 10 bases. CDR3 length: 17 residues. With 2 bases clipped from V and 6 bases from J, the junction kept 10 bases outside the gene matches. The germline gives CDR1 SGHRS, CDR2 YFSETQ. CDR3 bases: TGCGCCAGCAGCTTAGTGGGACAGGGGACCGGGTCCGGGGAGCTGTTTTTT. Translation: CASSLVGQGTGSGELFF. The full variable domain, rest sourced from reference TRBV5-1 and TRBJ2-2, is KAGVTQTPRYLIKTRGQQVTLSCSPISGHRSVSWYQQTPGQGLQFLFEYFSETQRNKGNFPGRFSGRQFSNSRSEMNVSTLELGDSALYLCASSLVGQGTGSGELFFGEGSRLTVL.

The CDR3 nucleotides read TGTGCCAGCAGCCTAATAGGACTAGCGGGGGTAGCAGATACGCAGTATTTT. Its protein product is CASSLIGLAGVADTQYF. The chain has TRBV7-9 and TRBJ2-3; 13 positions match TRBD2. Germline lookup yields CDR1 SEHNR and CDR2 FQNEAQ (reference sequence). This CDR3 contains 17 residues. V was clipped by 5 bases and J by 4 bases; unmatched bases: 9.

The rearrangement links TRBV30 to TRBJ2-7; 10 bases are shared with TRBD1. The CDR3 contains 14 residues. The V gene's germline CDR1 is GTSNPN and CDR2 SVGIG (reference sequence). V dropped 5 bases and J dropped 3; count of bases not matched to a gene: 7. CDR3 loop: CAWRGQGVIYEQYF. As DNA, the CDR3 is TGTGCCTGGCGAGGACAGGGGGTTATCTACGAGCAGTACTTC. Using reference TRBV30 and TRBJ2-7 for the parts outside the CDR3, the full variable domain is SQTIHQWPATLVQPVGSPLSLECTVEGTSNPNLYWYRQAAGRGLQLLFYSVGIGQISSEVPQNLSASRPQDRQFILSSKKLLLSDSGFYLCAWRGQGVIYEQYFGPGTRLTVT.

A single count supports this clone. The chain is built from TRBV11-2 and TRBJ2-2; 12 nucleotides align to TRBD2. With 6 bases clipped from V and 3 bases from J, the junction kept 5 bases outside the gene matches. This CDR3 region has 16 residues. CDR1 and CDR2 from the germline V gene are SGHAT and FQNNGV. The DNA for the CDR3 is TGTGCCAGCAGACCAACTAGCGGGGGGTACACCGGGGAGCTGTTTTTT. This gives the protein CASRPTSGGYTGELFF.

On this clone: Other nucleotide sequences from this sample produce the same CDR3. The chain uses TRBV10-3 and TRBJ1-6, with D maybe TRBD1 (5 bases). The CDR3 loop spans 12 amino acids. V was trimmed by 3 bases and J by 11 bases, leaving 8 bases between them. Germline V gives CDR1 ENHRY, CDR2 SYGVKD. As DNA, the CDR3 is TGTGCCATCAGTGATGAAGGGGCACCCCTCCACTTT. This gives the protein CAISDEGAPLHF.

A single count supports this clone. The rearrangement uses TRBV11-2 and TRBJ1-1, with 9 bases lining up with TRBD1. V lost 4 bases, J lost 6 bases, and 9 bases stayed unmatched. The CDR3 has 15 amino acids. CDR1 is SGHAT and CDR2 is FQNNGV in the germline V gene. DNA of the CDR3: TGTGCCAGCAGCTCCTGGACAGGGGATATCGCTGAAGCTTTCTTT. It is translated as CASSSWTGDIAEAFF.

This clone occurred a few times. The chain couples TRBV27 to TRBJ1-6; the match to TRBD1 covers 9 bases. V shed 1 base, J shed 6 bases, and the junction held 7 bases outside the gene matches. This CDR3 region has 17 residues. Germline CDR1 is MNHEY and CDR2 is SMNVEV (reference sequence). DNA of the CDR3: TGTGCCAGCAGTTTATTTACAGGGGGCGGATTTAATTCACCCCTCCACTTT. It encodes CASSLFTGGGFNSPLHF.

The V gene is TRBV5-8, the J gene TRBJ1-6; no clear D. Trimming removed 3 bases from V and 0 bases from J, with 13 bases in between. This CDR3 comprises 17 residues. The germline CDR1 and CDR2 sequences are SGHTS and YDEGEE. The CDR3: CASSSRGGSSYNSPLHF. The CDR3 DNA reads TGTGCCAGCAGCTCGAGAGGAGGGAGCTCCTATAATTCACCCCTCCACTTT.